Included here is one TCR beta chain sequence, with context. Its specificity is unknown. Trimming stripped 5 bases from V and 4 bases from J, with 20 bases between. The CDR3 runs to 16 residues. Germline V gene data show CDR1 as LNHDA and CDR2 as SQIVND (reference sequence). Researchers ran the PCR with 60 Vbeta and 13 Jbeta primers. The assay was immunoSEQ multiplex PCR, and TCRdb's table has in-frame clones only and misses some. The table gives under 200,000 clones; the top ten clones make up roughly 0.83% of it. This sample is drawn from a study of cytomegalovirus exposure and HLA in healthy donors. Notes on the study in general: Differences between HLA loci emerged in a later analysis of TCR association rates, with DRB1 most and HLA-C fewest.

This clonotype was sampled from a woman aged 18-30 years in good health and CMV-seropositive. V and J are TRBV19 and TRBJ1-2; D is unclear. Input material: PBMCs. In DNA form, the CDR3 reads TGTGCCAGTAGTGAAAGGACTCTAGTGAACGCCTATGGCTACACCTTC. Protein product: CASSERTLVNAYGYTF.